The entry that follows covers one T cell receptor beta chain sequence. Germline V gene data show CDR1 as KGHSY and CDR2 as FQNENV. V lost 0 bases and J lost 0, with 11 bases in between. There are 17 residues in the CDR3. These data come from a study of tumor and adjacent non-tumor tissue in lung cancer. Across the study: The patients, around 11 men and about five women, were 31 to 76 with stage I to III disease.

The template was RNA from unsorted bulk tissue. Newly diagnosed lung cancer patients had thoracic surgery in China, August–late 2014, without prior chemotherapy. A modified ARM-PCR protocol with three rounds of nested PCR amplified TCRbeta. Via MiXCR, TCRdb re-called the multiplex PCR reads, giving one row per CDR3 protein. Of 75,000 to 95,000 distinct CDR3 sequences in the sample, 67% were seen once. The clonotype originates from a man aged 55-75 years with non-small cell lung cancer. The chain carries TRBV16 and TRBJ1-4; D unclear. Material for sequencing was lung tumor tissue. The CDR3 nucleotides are TGTGCCAGCAGCCAATCGACAAGATTTGCAACTAATGAAAAACTGTTTTTT. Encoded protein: CASSQSTRFATNEKLFF.